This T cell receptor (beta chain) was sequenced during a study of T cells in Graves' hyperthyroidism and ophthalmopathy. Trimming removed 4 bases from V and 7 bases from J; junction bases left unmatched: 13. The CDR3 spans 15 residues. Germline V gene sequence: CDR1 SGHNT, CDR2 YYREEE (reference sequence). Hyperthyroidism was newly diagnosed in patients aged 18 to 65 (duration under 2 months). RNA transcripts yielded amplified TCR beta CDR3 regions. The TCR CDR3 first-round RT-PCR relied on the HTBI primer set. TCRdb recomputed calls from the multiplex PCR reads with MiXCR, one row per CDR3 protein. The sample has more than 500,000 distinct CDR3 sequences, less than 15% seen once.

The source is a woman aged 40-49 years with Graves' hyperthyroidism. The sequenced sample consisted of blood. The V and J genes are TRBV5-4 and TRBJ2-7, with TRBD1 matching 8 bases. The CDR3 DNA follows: TGTGCCAGCAGCGGACGACAGGGGTTGTTTTGGGAGCAGTACTTC. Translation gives CASSGRQGLFWEQYF.